These T cell receptor beta chains were read from a single sample in a study of blood T cell repertoires in COVID-19. Sequencing was performed with immunoSEQ multiplex PCR; in TCRdb, only in-frame clones are kept and a portion is missing. The sample includes around 94,000 clones, 80% to 95% of them seen just once. The sample consisted of peripheral blood. Receptors originate from a woman between 50 and 59 years old with COVID-19, enrolled during active disease. Each CDR3 is given with its conserved first and last residue. Each record gives: J gene, V gene, clone size, D gene, CDR3 DNA, CDR3 protein. D genes are given only for firm matches. A clone size is listed for some rows: how often the clone was seen (once, few, many), or a class if it is expanded.

j_gene: TRBJ1-2; v_gene: TRBV4-1; abundance: NA; d_gene: TRBD1; CDR3nt: TGCGCCAGCAGCCTGCGTACAGGGGGCGTTGGCTACACCTTC; CDR3aa: CASSLRTGGVGYTF
j_gene: TRBJ2-3; v_gene: TRBV21-1; abundance: NA; d_gene: NA; CDR3nt: TGTGCCAGCCCCGGCGAGGGGGCTTTGGGGACAGATACGCAGTATTTT; CDR3aa: CASPGEGALGTDTQYF
j_gene: TRBJ1-2; v_gene: TRBV7-9; abundance: NA; d_gene: NA; CDR3nt: TGTGCCAGCAGCTTAGGGCAGTACCAGGAAGGCTACACCTTC; CDR3aa: CASSLGQYQEGYTF
j_gene: TRBJ1-5; v_gene: TRBV2; abundance: NA; d_gene: NA; CDR3nt: TGTGCCAGCAGTTTGGGAGGGGAGAGCAATCAGCCCCAGCATTTT; CDR3aa: CASSLGGESNQPQHF
j_gene: TRBJ1-2; v_gene: TRBV10-3; abundance: few; d_gene: TRBD1; CDR3nt: TGTGCCATCGGCAGACAGGGTGACTATGGCTACACCTTC; CDR3aa: CAIGRQGDYGYTF
j_gene: TRBJ2-5; v_gene: TRBV6-5; abundance: NA; d_gene: TRBD2; CDR3nt: TGTGCCAGCAGTTCACCGCGGGGGGTTGGGCAAGAGACCCAGTACTTC; CDR3aa: CASSSPRGVGQETQYF
j_gene: TRBJ2-1; v_gene: TRBV29-1; abundance: once; d_gene: TRBD1; CDR3nt: TGCAGCGTTGAGGGACAGAAAAACAATGAGCAGTTCTTC; CDR3aa: CSVEGQKNNEQFF
j_gene: TRBJ2-7; v_gene: TRBV3-1/TRBV3-2; abundance: NA; d_gene: NA; CDR3nt: TGTGCCAGCAGCCAAGGGTACAGGGTAGGGTACGAGCAGTACTTC; CDR3aa: CASSQGYRVGYEQYF
j_gene: TRBJ1-3; v_gene: TRBV3-1/TRBV3-2; abundance: few; d_gene: NA; CDR3nt: TGTGCCAGCAGCCAAGGGAGAAGAGCCTACTCTGGAAACACCATATATTTT; CDR3aa: CASSQGRRAYSGNTIYF
j_gene: TRBJ1-1; v_gene: TRBV19; abundance: NA; d_gene: TRBD1; CDR3nt: TGTGCCAGTATCCCGGGACAGGGCGTAACTGAAGCTTTCTTT; CDR3aa: CASIPGQGVTEAFF
j_gene: TRBJ2-7; v_gene: TRBV5-1; abundance: NA; d_gene: TRBD1; CDR3nt: TGCGCCAGCAGCCCAGGTGCGCTTCCGGGACAGGGTGACGAGCAGTACTTC; CDR3aa: CASSPGALPGQGDEQYF
j_gene: TRBJ2-3; v_gene: TRBV3-1/TRBV3-2; abundance: NA; d_gene: TRBD2; CDR3nt: TGTGCCAGCAGCCAAGCCAGAGGCGGGGGGGTTAACACAGATACGCAGTATTTT; CDR3aa: CASSQARGGGVNTDTQYF
j_gene: TRBJ1-1; v_gene: TRBV5-1; abundance: NA; d_gene: TRBD1; CDR3nt: TGCGCCAGCAGCTTCTCTACCGGGACAGGGGTGAACACTGAAGCTTTCTTT; CDR3aa: CASSFSTGTGVNTEAFF
j_gene: TRBJ1-1; v_gene: TRBV10-2; abundance: NA; d_gene: TRBD1; CDR3nt: TGCGCCAGCAGTTCTAGGACAGGAACGTGGACTGAAGCTTTCTTT; CDR3aa: CASSSRTGTWTEAFF
j_gene: TRBJ1-1; v_gene: TRBV6-1; abundance: NA; d_gene: NA; CDR3nt: TGTGCCAGCAGTGAAGGGGGGGGGCGAGCTGAAGCTTTCTTT; CDR3aa: CASSEGGGRAEAFF
j_gene: TRBJ2-7; v_gene: TRBV7-2; abundance: NA; d_gene: TRBD1; CDR3nt: TGTGCCAGCAGCTTAGCGGGGACAGGAACCTACGAGCAGTACTTC; CDR3aa: CASSLAGTGTYEQYF
j_gene: TRBJ1-3; v_gene: TRBV5-1; abundance: NA; d_gene: NA; CDR3nt: TGCGCCAGCAGCCCTGCGAACTCTGGAAACACCATATATTTT; CDR3aa: CASSPANSGNTIYF
j_gene: TRBJ1-1; v_gene: TRBV7-3; abundance: NA; d_gene: NA; CDR3nt: TGTGCCAGCAGCACCTTAGGGGCGAACACTGAAGCTTTCTTT; CDR3aa: CASSTLGANTEAFF
j_gene: TRBJ2-3; v_gene: TRBV20-1; abundance: NA; d_gene: NA; CDR3nt: TGCAGTGCTAGAAAGGAGGATACGCAGTATTTT; CDR3aa: CSARKEDTQYF
j_gene: TRBJ1-3; v_gene: TRBV7-8; abundance: NA; d_gene: TRBD1; CDR3nt: TGTGCCAGCAGCTTACCAGCCCGGGGACAGAACTCTGGAAACACCATATATTTT; CDR3aa: CASSLPARGQNSGNTIYF
j_gene: TRBJ1-3; v_gene: TRBV6-6; abundance: NA; d_gene: NA; CDR3nt: TGTGCCAGCAGTTCGGACAGTAGAAACACCATATATTTT; CDR3aa: CASSSDSRNTIYF
j_gene: TRBJ1-1; v_gene: TRBV19; abundance: NA; d_gene: NA; CDR3nt: TGTGCCAGTAGCCCCACAGGGATGAACACTGAAGCTTTCTTT; CDR3aa: CASSPTGMNTEAFF
j_gene: TRBJ1-4; v_gene: TRBV13; abundance: NA; d_gene: NA; CDR3nt: TGTGCCAGCAGCTTAGGGCAGGGCAATGAAAAACTGTTTTTT; CDR3aa: CASSLGQGNEKLFF
j_gene: TRBJ2-3; v_gene: TRBV11-2; abundance: NA; d_gene: TRBD1; CDR3nt: TGTGCCAGTAGATCCGGGACAGTCTTCAACATTCGCACAGATACGCAGTATTTT; CDR3aa: CASRSGTVFNIRTDTQYF
j_gene: TRBJ1-3; v_gene: TRBV7-2; abundance: NA; d_gene: NA; CDR3nt: TGTGCCAGCAGCCAAACAGCTGGCTCTGGAAACACCATATATTTT; CDR3aa: CASSQTAGSGNTIYF
j_gene: TRBJ1-1; v_gene: TRBV5-1; abundance: NA; d_gene: NA; CDR3nt: TGCGCCAGCGCCAGGGGCACTGAAGCTTTCTTT; CDR3aa: CASARGTEAFF
j_gene: TRBJ2-2; v_gene: TRBV7-2; abundance: NA; d_gene: TRBD2; CDR3nt: TGTGCCAGCAGCTTCCGAGGACTAGCGGGGAGAAAGCGCACCGGGGAGCTGTTTTTT; CDR3aa: CASSFRGLAGRKRTGELFF
j_gene: TRBJ1-6; v_gene: TRBV5-1; abundance: NA; d_gene: TRBD1; CDR3nt: TGCGCCAGCTCCCAGGGGGGTAATTCACCCCTCCACTTT; CDR3aa: CASSQGGNSPLHF
j_gene: TRBJ2-1; v_gene: TRBV18; abundance: NA; d_gene: TRBD2; CDR3nt: TGTGCCAGCTCACCCCTGACTAGCGGGGGATACAATGAGCAGTTCTTC; CDR3aa: CASSPLTSGGYNEQFF
j_gene: TRBJ1-5; v_gene: TRBV25-1; abundance: NA; d_gene: TRBD1; CDR3nt: TGTGCCAGCAGGGGGACAGGGGTGCGTCAGCCCCAGCATTTT; CDR3aa: CASRGTGVRQPQHF
j_gene: TRBJ1-1; v_gene: TRBV9; abundance: NA; d_gene: NA; CDR3nt: TGTGCCAGCAGCGTAGACTCCTGGAACACTGAAGCTTTCTTT; CDR3aa: CASSVDSWNTEAFF
j_gene: TRBJ1-6; v_gene: TRBV7-9; abundance: NA; d_gene: TRBD1; CDR3nt: TGTGCCAGCAGCTTGATGAATCCAGGGGGCGGACCCCTCCACTTT; CDR3aa: CASSLMNPGGGPLHF